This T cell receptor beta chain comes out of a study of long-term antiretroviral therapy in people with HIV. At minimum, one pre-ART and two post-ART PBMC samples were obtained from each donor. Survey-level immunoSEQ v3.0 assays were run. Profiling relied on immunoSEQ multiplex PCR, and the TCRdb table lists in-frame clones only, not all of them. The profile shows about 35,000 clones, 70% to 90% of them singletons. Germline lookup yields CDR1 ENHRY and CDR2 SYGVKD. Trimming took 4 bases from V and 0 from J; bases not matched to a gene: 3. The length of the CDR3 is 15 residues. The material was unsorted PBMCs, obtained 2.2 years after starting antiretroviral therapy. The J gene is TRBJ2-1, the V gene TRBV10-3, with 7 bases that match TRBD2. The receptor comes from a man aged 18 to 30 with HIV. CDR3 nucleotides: TGTGCCATCAGTGGAGGGAGGGCCTCCTACAATGAGCAGTTCTTC. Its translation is CAISGGRASYNEQFF.